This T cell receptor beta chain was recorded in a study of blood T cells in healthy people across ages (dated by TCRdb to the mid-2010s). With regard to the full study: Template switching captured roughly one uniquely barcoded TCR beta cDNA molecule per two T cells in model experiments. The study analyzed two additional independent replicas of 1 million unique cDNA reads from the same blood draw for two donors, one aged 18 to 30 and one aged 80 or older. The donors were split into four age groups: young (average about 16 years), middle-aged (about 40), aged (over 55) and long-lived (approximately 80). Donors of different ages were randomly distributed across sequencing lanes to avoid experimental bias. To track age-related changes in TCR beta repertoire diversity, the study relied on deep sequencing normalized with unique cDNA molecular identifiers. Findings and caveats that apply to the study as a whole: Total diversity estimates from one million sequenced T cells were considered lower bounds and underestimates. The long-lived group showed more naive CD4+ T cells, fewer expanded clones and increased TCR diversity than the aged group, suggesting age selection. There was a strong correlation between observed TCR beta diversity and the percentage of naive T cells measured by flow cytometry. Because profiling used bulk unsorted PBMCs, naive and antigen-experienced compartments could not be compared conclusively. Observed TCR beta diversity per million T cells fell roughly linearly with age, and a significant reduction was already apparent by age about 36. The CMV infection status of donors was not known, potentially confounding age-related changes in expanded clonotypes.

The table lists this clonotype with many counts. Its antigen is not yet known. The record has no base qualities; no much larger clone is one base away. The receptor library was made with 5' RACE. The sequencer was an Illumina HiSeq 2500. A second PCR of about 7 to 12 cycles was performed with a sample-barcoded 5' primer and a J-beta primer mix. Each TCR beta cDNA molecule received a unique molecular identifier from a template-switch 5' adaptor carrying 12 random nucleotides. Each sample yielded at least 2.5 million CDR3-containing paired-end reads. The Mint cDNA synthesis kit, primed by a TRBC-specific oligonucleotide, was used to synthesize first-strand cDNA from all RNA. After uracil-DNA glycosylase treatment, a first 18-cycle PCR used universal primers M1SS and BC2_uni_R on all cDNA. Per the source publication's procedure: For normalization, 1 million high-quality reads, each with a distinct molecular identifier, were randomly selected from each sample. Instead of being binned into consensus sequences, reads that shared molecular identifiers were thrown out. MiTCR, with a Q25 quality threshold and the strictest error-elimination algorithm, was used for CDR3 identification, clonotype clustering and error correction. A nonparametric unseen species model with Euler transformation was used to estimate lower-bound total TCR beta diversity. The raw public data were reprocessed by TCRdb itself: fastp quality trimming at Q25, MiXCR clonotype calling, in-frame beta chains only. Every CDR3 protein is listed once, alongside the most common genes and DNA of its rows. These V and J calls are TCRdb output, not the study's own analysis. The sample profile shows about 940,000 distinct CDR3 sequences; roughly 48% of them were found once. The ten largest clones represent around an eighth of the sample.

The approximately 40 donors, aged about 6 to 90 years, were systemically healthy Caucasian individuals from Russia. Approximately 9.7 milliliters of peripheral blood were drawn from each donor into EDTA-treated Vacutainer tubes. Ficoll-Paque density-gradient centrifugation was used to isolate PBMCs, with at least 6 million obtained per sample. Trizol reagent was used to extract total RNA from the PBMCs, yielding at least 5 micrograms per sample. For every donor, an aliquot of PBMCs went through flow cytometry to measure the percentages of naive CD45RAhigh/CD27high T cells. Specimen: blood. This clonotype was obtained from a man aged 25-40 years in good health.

The CDR3 here reads CASGLVQNQGGLYEQYF. The DNA reads as follows: TGTGCTAGTGGTTTGGTACAAAACCAGGGGGGGTTATACGAGCAGTACTTC. The V and J genes are TRBV12-5 and TRBJ2-7; the D gene is perhaps TRBD1 or TRBD2, as each covers 7 bases. CDR1 and CDR2 were assigned from the germline V gene as LGHNT and FRNRAP. At the junction V is shortened by 0 bases and J by 4 bases, with 19 bases in between. The CDR3 runs 17 amino acids, cysteine and phenylalanine included. Here the CDR3 DNA is all that survives: 51 bases in frame from base 1. Here the CDR3 is joined to the reference TRBV12-5 and TRBJ2-7 genes, and the full variable domain is: DARVTQTPRHKVTEMGQEVTMRCQPILGHNTVFWYRQTMMQGLELLAYFRNRAPLDDSGMPKDRFSAEMPDATLATLKIQPSEPRDSAVYFCASGLVQNQGGLYEQYFGPGTRLTVT.